Below, 30 T cell receptor beta chains from the same sample are listed, as sequenced in a study of blood T cell repertoires in COVID-19. The data were produced by immunoSEQ multiplex PCR, yet TCRdb's version contains in-frame clones alone and is incomplete. The table records 190,000 or so clones, 70% to 90% of them present only once. The specimen sequenced was peripheral blood. The source of these receptors is a man between 35 and 55 years old with active or convalescent COVID-19.

This clone was detected a few times. This rearrangement joins TRBV9 to TRBJ1-6; tentatively, D is TRBD1 (6 bases). The CDR3 consists of 15 residues. Germline values: CDR1 SGDLS, CDR2 YYNGEE. Deletions cut 3 bases from V and 7 bases from J, with 14 bases between. CDR3 in DNA: TGTGCCAGCAGCGACAGGGAATTCATCAATTCACCCCTCCACTTT. Translating it yields CASSDREFINSPLHF.

V is TRBV11-3 and J is TRBJ1-5; D is undetermined. V was pared by 6 bases and J by 1 base, with 25 bases between. Germline V gene sequence: CDR1 SGHNT, CDR2 YENEEA. This CDR3 is built from 19 residues. As DNA, the CDR3 is TGTGCCAGCAGTCCGGGTCCTACTCTATTTAACTTCAGCAATCAGCCCCAGCATTTT. Residues: CASSPGPTLFNFSNQPQHF.

V gene TRBV5-8 combines with J gene TRBJ1-5; weak D call: TRBD1 (6 bases). The germline gives CDR1 SGHTS, CDR2 YDEGEE. V was clipped by 0 bases and J by 2 bases, with 9 bases between them. The CDR3 has 15 amino acids. CDR3 sequence reads: CASSLEYRGNQPQHF. The CDR3 nucleotides are TGTGCCAGCAGCTTGGAGTACAGGGGCAATCAGCCCCAGCATTTT.

The rearrangement links TRBV6-2 or TRBV6-3 to TRBJ1-4; the D gene is possibly TRBD1 (6 bases). Germline V gene data show CDR1 as MNHEY and CDR2 as SVGEGT. V was shortened by 4 bases and J by 7 bases, with 10 bases between the two germline ends. This CDR3 has 13 residues. CDR3 DNA sequence: TGTGCCAGCAGTTCCACAGGGCGTGAAAAACTGTTTTTT. As protein: CASSSTGREKLFF.

V is TRBV4-1 and J is TRBJ2-7; 7 positions agree with TRBD1. The length of the CDR3 is 15 residues. Trimming at V came to 1 base and at J to 4 bases, leaving 7 bases not matched to a gene. CDR1 and CDR2 (germline): MGHRA, YSYEKL. The CDR3 region has the DNA TGCGCCAGCAGCCAAGCATGGACAGGTCAGTACGAGCAGTACTTC. Translation gives CASSQAWTGQYEQYF.

The rearrangement uses TRBV7-2 and TRBJ2-7; 9 bases match TRBD1. The CDR3 sequence is 13 residues long. Trimming cost V 3 bases and J 3 bases; bases outside gene matches: 0. In germline, CDR1 is SGHTA, CDR2 FQGNSA. Here the CDR3 reads CASSLTGGYEQYF. The CDR3 coding sequence is TGTGCCAGCAGCTTGACAGGGGGCTACGAGCAGTACTTC.

This sequence joins TRBV4-3 and TRBJ2-5; 8 bases align to TRBD1. This CDR3 has 14 residues. Germline V CDR1 and CDR2: LGHNA, YSLEER. Germline trimming cut 4 bases from V and 6 bases from J; bases unmatched to any gene: 7. CDR3: CASSRTTGAQTQYF. CDR3 sequence (DNA): TGCGCCAGCAGCCGGACGACAGGGGCGCAGACCCAGTACTTC.

This clone showed up just once. The V call is TRBV7-2, the J call TRBJ1-1, with 11 positions matching TRBD1. The CDR3 covers 17 residues. Germline CDR1 reads SGHTA; CDR2 reads FQGNSA. The trim removed 4 bases at V and 4 bases at J, leaving 11 bases unmatched. CDR3 DNA sequence: TGTGCCAGCAGCTCAATCCGGGACAGGGGGTTTGGCACTGAAGCTTTCTTT. Encoded protein: CASSSIRDRGFGTEAFF.

The gene calls are TRBV28 and TRBJ1-2; D uncertain. Trimming removed 3 bases at V and 4 bases at J, with 6 bases between. Germline CDR1 reads MDHEN; CDR2 reads SYDVKM. The CDR3 consists of 12 residues. The CDR3 is CASSFESYGYTF. CDR3 coding DNA: TGTGCCAGCAGTTTCGAGAGCTATGGCTACACCTTC.

This clone came up a few times. V and J are TRBV10-3 and TRBJ1-1, with D maybe TRBD1 (5 bases). Per the germline V gene, CDR1 is ENHRY and CDR2 is SYGVKD. This CDR3 is 13 amino acids long. The germline V and J ends were trimmed by 4 bases and 2 bases, with 8 bases remaining between them. Here the CDR3 DNA reads TGTGCCATCAGTGCGGGGGTCAACACTGAAGCTTTCTTT. Its translation: CAISAGVNTEAFF.

The chain joins TRBV7-2 to TRBJ2-5; tentative D call: TRBD1 (6 bases). This CDR3 has 16 residues. Germline loops: CDR1 SGHTA, CDR2 FQGNSA. Trimming shortened V by 5 bases and J by 1 base, and 17 bases separated the two germline ends. The CDR3 nucleotides read TGTGCCAGCAGCAAAGGGGGTACAGGGATCCAAGAGACCCAGTACTTC. Translation: CASSKGGTGIQETQYF.

The chain combines TRBV7-9 with TRBJ2-7, with D possibly being TRBD1 (6 bases). The V and J ends lost 5 bases and 5 bases respectively, with 19 bases between them. This CDR3 spans 15 amino acids. Germline V gene data show CDR1 as SEHNR and CDR2 as FQNEAQ (reference sequence). CDR3 sequence reads: CASSRPQGPLHEQYF. For the CDR3, the DNA is TGTGCCAGCAGCAGACCACAGGGTCCCCTTCACGAGCAGTACTTC.

Remarks on this clone: Germline and junction disagree at one end, which may indicate a read error. The gene calls are TRBV7-7 and TRBJ2-3; 9 bases are shared with TRBD2. Per the germline V gene, CDR1 is SSHAT and CDR2 is FNYEAQ (reference sequence). This CDR3 is 17 amino acids long. The CDR3 spells CASSLLAGRGYTDTQYF. The CDR3 DNA reads TGTGCTAGCAGTCTCCTAGCGGGGCGAGGGTACACAGATACGCAGTATTTT.

J is TRBJ1-1 and V is TRBV20-1, with D uncertain. The CDR3 extends over 11 amino acids. Trimming cost V 3 bases and J 6 bases, with 8 bases left between them. The germline V gene has CDR1 DFQATT and CDR2 SNEGSKA (reference sequence). CDR3 residues: CSASSGSEAFF. In DNA, the CDR3 is TGCAGTGCTAGCAGTGGCTCTGAAGCTTTCTTT.

CDR3 region: CASSEGTGPTEAFF. The CDR3 nucleotides read TGCGCCAGCAGTGAGGGGACAGGGCCCACTGAAGCTTTCTTT. The rearrangement links TRBV10-1 to TRBJ1-1, with TRBD1 identical over 9 bases. V lost 2 bases, J lost 4 bases, and 2 bases stayed unmatched. The CDR3 totals 14 residues. Germline CDR1 is WNHNN and CDR2 is SYGVQD (reference sequence).

V gene TRBV14 combines with J gene TRBJ1-1, with unresolved D. The CDR3 has 13 residues. The V gene's germline CDR1 is SGHDN and CDR2 FVKESK. V was pared by 5 bases and J by 7 bases, with 14 bases between. The CDR3 protein is CASSGALWSEAFF. In nucleotides, the CDR3 is TGTGCCAGCAGCGGAGCCCTCTGGAGTGAAGCTTTCTTT.

CDR3 in amino acids: CASSPIPFSTRNSSYEQYF. The DNA of the CDR3 is TGTGCCAGCAGTCCGATCCCTTTCTCGACGCGGAATAGCTCCTACGAGCAGTACTTC. The chain combines TRBV6-2 or TRBV6-3 with TRBJ2-7; D is ambiguous. V was clipped by 5 bases and J by 0 bases, with 26 bases between them. The germline V gene encodes CDR1 MNHEY and CDR2 SVGEGT. This CDR3 is built from 19 residues.

The genes are TRBV12-5 and TRBJ1-3; D is possibly TRBD1 (5 bases). Trimming stripped 7 bases from V and 2 bases from J, with 12 bases between. This CDR3 comprises 14 residues. From germline, CDR1 is LGHNT and CDR2 FRNRAP. DNA for the CDR3: TGTGCTAGTGCCCTTCGACAGACTGGAAACACCATATATTTT. Its translation: CASALRQTGNTIYF.

This chain connects TRBV10-3 to TRBJ2-1; weak D call: TRBD1 (5 bases). This CDR3 contains 11 residues. Trimming stripped 8 bases from V and 8 bases from J, with 10 bases between. From germline, CDR1 is ENHRY and CDR2 SYGVKD. This CDR3 reads CAIARADEQFF. DNA of the CDR3: TGTGCCATCGCCAGGGCCGATGAGCAGTTCTTC.

J is TRBJ2-1 and V is TRBV6-5; 7 nucleotides match TRBD1. V lost 7 bases, J lost 10 bases, and 7 bases stayed unmatched. Germline-derived CDR1 and CDR2 are MNHEY and SVGAGI. The CDR3 totals 12 residues. CDR3 protein: CASTDIGGEQFF. In nucleotides, the CDR3 is TGTGCCAGCACCGACATAGGGGGCGAGCAGTTCTTC.

The V and J genes are TRBV5-1 and TRBJ2-4, with TRBD1 as a possible D gene (6 bases). This CDR3 is built from 16 residues. CDR1 and CDR2 from the germline V gene are SGHRS and YFSETQ. Trimming removed 7 bases from V and 0 bases from J, with 17 bases in between. The CDR3 DNA sequence: TGCGCCAGCCCCTGCTGGGACATTCTAGCCAAAAACATTCAGTACTTC. Amino acid sequence: CASPCWDILAKNIQYF. The whole variable domain, filled in from reference TRBV5-1 and TRBJ2-4, reads KAGVTQTPRYLIKTRGQQVTLSCSPISGHRSVSWYQQTPGQGLQFLFEYFSETQRNKGNFPGRFSGRQFSNSRSEMNVSTLELGDSALYLCASPCWDILAKNIQYFGAGTRLSVL.

The rearrangement uses TRBV12-5 and TRBJ1-5, with D tentatively TRBD1 (5 bases). The germline V gene encodes CDR1 LGHNT and CDR2 FRNRAP. The CDR3 totals 13 residues. Trimming removed 7 bases from V and 6 bases from J, with 13 bases in between. DNA for the CDR3: TGTGCTAGTGCCTTGGGGGGGGTTCAGCCCCAGCATTTT. This sequence encodes CASALGGVQPQHF.

In this sample, this clone turned up a few times. This chain joins TRBV12-3 or TRBV12-4 and TRBJ2-5, with unresolved D. Trimming pared 2 bases from V and 4 bases from J, leaving 5 bases between. The CDR3 is made up of 12 amino acids. CDR3 residues: CASSLSGETQYF. Here the CDR3 DNA reads TGTGCCAGCAGTTTATCGGGAGAGACCCAGTACTTC.

V and J are TRBV9 and TRBJ1-5; 7 bases line up with TRBD1. The CDR3 has 15 residues. After removal of 2 bases from V and 5 bases from J, the junction contained 7 bases not matched to a gene. CDR1 is SGDLS and CDR2 is YYNGEE in the germline V gene. CDR3 nucleotides: TGTGCCAGCAGCGTTGAGGGGGACAGCTATCAGCCCCAGCATTTT. Protein: CASSVEGDSYQPQHF.

The chain combines TRBV4-3 with TRBJ1-1; maybe TRBD1 (6 bases). CDR1 LGHNA and CDR2 YSLEER come from the germline V gene. V was trimmed by 1 base and J by 7 bases, leaving 13 bases between them. This CDR3 comprises 14 residues. CDR3 coding DNA: TGCGCCAGCAGCCAAGGTCCAGGGGCGGATGAAGCTTTCTTT. It specifies CASSQGPGADEAFF.

The chain employs TRBV7-9 and TRBJ2-1; 7 nucleotides line up with TRBD2. Germline V gene sequence: CDR1 SEHNR, CDR2 FQNEAQ (reference sequence). V was clipped by 4 bases and J by 8 bases; unmatched bases: 5. The CDR3 runs to 13 residues. The CDR3 region is CASSSGLRDEQFF. CDR3 sequence (DNA): TGTGCCAGCAGCTCGGGACTAAGGGATGAGCAGTTCTTC. The full variable domain, rest sourced from reference TRBV7-9 and TRBJ2-1, is DTGVSQNPRHKITKRGQNVTFRCDPISEHNRLYWYRQTLGQGPEFLTYFQNEAQLEKSRLLSDRFSAERPKGSFSTLEIQRTEQGDSAMYLCASSSGLRDEQFFGPGTRLTVL.

The chain is built from TRBV3-1 (or the pseudogene TRBV3-2) and TRBJ1-2; D may be TRBD1 (6 bases). Germline CDR1 reads LGHDT; CDR2 reads YNNKEL (reference sequence). The CDR3 has 14 amino acids. The ends were cut back, 1 base at V and 8 bases at J, with 14 bases in the middle. The CDR3 is CASSQVSGASGYTF. The CDR3 nucleotides are TGTGCCAGCAGCCAAGTTTCAGGGGCGAGCGGCTACACCTTC.

This clone has more than one count but fewer than ten. The V call is TRBV16, the J call TRBJ1-4, with D unclear. Between the trimmed V and J ends, which lost 1 base and 0 bases, there was a span of 6 bases. The CDR3 contains 15 residues. CDR1 and CDR2 (germline): KGHSY, FQNENV. CDR3 DNA: TGTGCCAGCAGCCAATACTATTCAACTAATGAAAAACTGTTTTTT. This gives the protein CASSQYYSTNEKLFF.

The chain combines TRBV19 with TRBJ2-7; 9 bases map to TRBD1. The CDR3 length is 14 residues. Germline V gene data show CDR1 as LNHDA and CDR2 as SQIVND (reference sequence). Losses at the gene ends were 5 bases for V and 0 bases for J; bases not matched to a gene: 2. The CDR3 reads CASSGTGLSYEQYF. The CDR3 coding sequence is TGTGCCAGTAGTGGGACAGGGCTCTCCTACGAGCAGTACTTC.

V usage is TRBV11-2 and J usage is TRBJ1-2, with D perhaps matching TRBD1 (5 bases). CDR1 SGHAT and CDR2 FQNNGV come from the germline V gene. The CDR3 is made up of 14 amino acids. V shed 0 bases and J shed 8 bases, with 13 bases lying between them. CDR3 loop: CASSLDAGLGGYTF. The CDR3 bases are TGTGCCAGCAGCTTAGACGCGGGGCTGGGGGGCTACACCTTC.